Below, one T cell receptor beta chain is given with its context. As yet, its antigen is unknown. The junction departs from the called germline gene at one end, perhaps through a read error. This entry comes from a study of cytomegalovirus exposure and HLA in healthy donors. Study-level information: Early release data held some 80 million unique TCRs from HLA-typed donors. Overall study results and limits: Follow-up analysis seemed to connect common viral pathogens with several of the most significant clusters identified. Per a later analysis, 18,000 or so TCR beta sequences showed association with HLA alleles at 0.05 false discovery rate. In vitro testing confirmed a few CMV-associated chains as specific for CMV antigens.

The PCR ran on 60 Vbeta and 13 Jbeta primers. Data came from immunoSEQ multiplex PCR; TCRdb stores just in-frame clones and leaves some out. The sample shows 200,000 or so clones, around 77% of them seen only once. CDR1 and CDR2 (germline): KGHSH, LQKENI. This CDR3 is 15 amino acids long. The V call is TRBV18, the J call TRBJ2-7, with 11 positions matching TRBD2. Sequencing was performed on PBMCs. This TCR came from a woman in her thirties in good health and CMV-seronegative. The DNA of the CDR3 is TGTGCCAGCTCGCCACTAGCGGGGGAACGTGGCGAGCAGTACTTC. It codes for CASSPLAGERGEQYF.